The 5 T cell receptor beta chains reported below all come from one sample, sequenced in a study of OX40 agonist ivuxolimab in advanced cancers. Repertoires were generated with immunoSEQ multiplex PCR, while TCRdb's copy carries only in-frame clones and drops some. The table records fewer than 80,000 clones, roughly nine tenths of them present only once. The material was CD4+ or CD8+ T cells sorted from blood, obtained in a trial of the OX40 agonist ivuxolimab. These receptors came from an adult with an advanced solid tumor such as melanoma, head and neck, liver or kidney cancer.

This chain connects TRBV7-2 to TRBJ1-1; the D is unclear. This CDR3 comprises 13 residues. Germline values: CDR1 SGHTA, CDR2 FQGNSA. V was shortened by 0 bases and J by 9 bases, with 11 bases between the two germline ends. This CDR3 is CASSLAFTEKAFF. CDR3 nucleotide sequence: TGTGCCAGCAGCTTAGCGTTCACAGAGAAAGCTTTCTTT.

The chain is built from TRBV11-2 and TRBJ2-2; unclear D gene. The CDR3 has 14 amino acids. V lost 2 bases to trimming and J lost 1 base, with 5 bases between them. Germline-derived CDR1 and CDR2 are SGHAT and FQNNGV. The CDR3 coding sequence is TGTGCCAGCAGCTTAAGCCTGAACACCGGGGAGCTGTTTTTT. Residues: CASSLSLNTGELFF.

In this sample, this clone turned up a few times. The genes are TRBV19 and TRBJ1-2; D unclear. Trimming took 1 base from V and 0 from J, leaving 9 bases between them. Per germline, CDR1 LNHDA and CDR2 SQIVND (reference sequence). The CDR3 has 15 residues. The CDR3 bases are TGTGCCAGTAGTATAGGGGCCGGAGCTAACTATGGCTACACCTTC. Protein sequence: CASSIGAGANYGYTF. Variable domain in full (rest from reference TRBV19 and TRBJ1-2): DGGITQSPKYLFRKEGQNVTLSCEQNLNHDAMYWYRQDPGQGLRLIYYSQIVNDFQKGDIAEGYSVSREKKESFPLTVTSAQKNPTAFYLCASSIGAGANYGYTFGSGTRLTVV.

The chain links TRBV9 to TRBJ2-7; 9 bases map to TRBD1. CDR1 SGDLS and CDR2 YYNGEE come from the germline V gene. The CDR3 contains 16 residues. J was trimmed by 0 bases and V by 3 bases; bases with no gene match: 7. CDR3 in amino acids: CASSATGGPFSYEQYF. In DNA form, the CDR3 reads TGTGCCAGCAGCGCCACAGGGGGCCCCTTCTCCTACGAGCAGTACTTC. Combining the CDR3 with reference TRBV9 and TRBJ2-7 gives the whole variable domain DSGVTQTPKHLITATGQRVTLRCSPRSGDLSVYWYQQSLDQGLQFLIQYYNGEERAKGNILERFSAQQFPDLHSELNLSSLELGDSALYFCASSATGGPFSYEQYFGPGTRLTVT.

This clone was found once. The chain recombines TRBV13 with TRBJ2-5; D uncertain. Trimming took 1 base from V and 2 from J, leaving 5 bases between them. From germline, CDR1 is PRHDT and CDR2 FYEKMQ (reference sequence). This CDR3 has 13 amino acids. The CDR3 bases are TGTGCCAGCAGCTTAGAAAGACAAGAGACCCAGTACTTC. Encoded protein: CASSLERQETQYF.